The T cell receptor (beta chain) described here comes from a study of T cell changes during pregnancy in multiple sclerosis. This clone appeared once. The CDR3 runs to 15 residues. Germline lookup yields CDR1 SGHVS and CDR2 FQNEAQ. The V end was cut by 2 bases, the J end by 4 bases, with 11 bases between. The table came from immunoSEQ multiplex PCR; TCRdb's copy has only in-frame clones and leaves some out. The profile shows approximately 100,000 clones, around 93% of them singletons. The V and J genes are TRBV7-8 and TRBJ2-2, with D possibly TRBD2 on 6 matching bases. This specimen consisted of peripheral blood, obtained before pregnancy. The receptor's source is a female donor with multiple sclerosis, enrolled in a pregnancy study. The CDR3 nucleotides are TGTGCCAGCAGCTTAACTAGCTTAGGCACCGGGGAGCTGTTTTTT. Its protein is CASSLTSLGTGELFF.